This T cell receptor beta chain was sequenced during a study of shared clonotypes between healthy human individuals. Regarding the study as a whole: It was only blood that was sampled, and tissue repertoires likely differ. Measured sharing among donors was expected to vary with sequencing depth.

Unsorted samples relied on around 100 million PBMCs, which served as the source of genomic DNA. This clone came up many times. Its antigen is not identified. The unsorted PBMC replicate PCRs were performed with 300 to 350 ng DNA, around 32,000 T cell genomes. Sequencing was performed with immunoSEQ multiplex PCR; in TCRdb, only in-frame clones are kept and a portion is missing. The repertoire holds approximately 500,000 clones, with 70% to 85% as singletons. Germline V gives CDR1 ENHRY, CDR2 SYGVKD. J was trimmed by 4 bases and V by 8 bases; bases with no gene match: 8. The length of the CDR3 is 14 residues.

The receptor was derived from a woman aged 40 to 50 in good health. Some clones in this sample may be carry-over from other donors' samples. Sequenced input: PBMCs. This chain links TRBV10-3 with TRBJ2-3; TRBD2 matches at 8 bases. CDR3 residues: CAISLQRESDTQYF. As DNA, the CDR3 is TGTGCCATCTCGCTCCAGCGGGAGTCAGATACGCAGTATTTT.